The rows below give T cell receptor beta chains drawn from one sample of a study of Ad26.COV2.S vaccination and SARS-CoV-2 variants. TCRdb keeps only in-frame clones here, not all; method: immunoSEQ multiplex PCR. Among under 550,000 clones listed, approximately 90% were seen once. The sample here was peripheral blood, taken in a trial of Ad26.COV2.S vaccine versus placebo. These TCRs come from a person between 18 and 65 years old who received the Ad26.COV2.S COVID-19 vaccine or a placebo. Both conserved end residues are part of each CDR3. Fields, in order: D gene, V gene, clone size, J gene, CDR3 DNA, CDR3 protein. The D gene is left open where the match is weak. Rows give clone size only sometimes, using once, few, many, or a class for an expanded clone.

>NA|TRBV27|NA|TRBJ2-7
TGTGCCAGCAGTTTAAACGCGGGGAACTACGAGCAGTACTTC
CASSLNAGNYEQYF
>NA|TRBV12-3/TRBV12-4|once|TRBJ2-7
TGTGCCAGCAGTTCCTTGTCCGAGCAGTACTTC
CASSSLSEQYF
>TRBD1|TRBV27|NA|TRBJ2-1
TGTGCCAGCAGTCCACCCCCAGCAGGGGGATTTAATGAGCAGTTCTTC
CASSPPPAGGFNEQFF
>NA|TRBV2|NA|TRBJ2-3
TGTGCCAGCACCGGGTATCAGGGTTATACGCAGTATTTT
CASTGYQGYTQYF
>TRBD2|TRBV19|NA|TRBJ2-4
TGTGCCACCAGCGGGGAAGCCAAAAACATTCAGTACTTC
CATSGEAKNIQYF
>TRBD1|TRBV6-4|NA|TRBJ1-1
TGTGCCAGCAGTAAACTACAGGGGTACACTGAAGCTTTCTTT
CASSKLQGYTEAFF
>NA|TRBV24-1|few|TRBJ2-5
TGTGCCACCAGTGATGGGGCGGCGAGCTCGTACCAAGAGACCCAGTACTTC
CATSDGAASSYQETQYF
>NA|TRBV18|NA|TRBJ1-3
TGTGCCAGCTCACCTCCCGGGACGGGAAACACCATATATTTT
CASSPPGTGNTIYF
>NA|TRBV29-1|NA|TRBJ2-4
TGCAGCGTTGAATCGGGGGTCAACATTCAGTACTTC
CSVESGVNIQYF
>TRBD1|TRBV7-2|NA|TRBJ2-3
TGTGCCAGCAGCTTAAGAGACAGGGTGTTTGATACGCAGTATTTT
CASSLRDRVFDTQYF
>TRBD2|TRBV9|few|TRBJ2-1
TGTGCCAGCAGCGTTGGGCTAGCGGTCTACAATGAGCAGTTCTTC
CASSVGLAVYNEQFF
>TRBD1|TRBV4-1|NA|TRBJ1-6
TGCGCCAGCAGCCAAATGGGACAAGGGGGCAGGCCACCCCTCCACTTT
CASSQMGQGGRPPLHF
>NA|TRBV27|NA|TRBJ2-1
TGTGCCAGCCAAGCCGACCGTAGGGATGAGCAGTTCTTC
CASQADRRDEQFF
>NA|TRBV5-5|NA|TRBJ1-2
TGTGCCAGCAGCTTGTCTGCTAACTATGGCTACACCTTC
CASSLSANYGYTF
>NA|TRBV18|NA|TRBJ1-5
TGTGCCAGCTCACCCGGGACGGCCGGTAGCAATCAGCCCCAGCATTTT
CASSPGTAGSNQPQHF
>NA|TRBV20-1|NA|TRBJ2-7
TGCAGTGCTAGTCAACTGACTCGGTACGAGCAGTACTTC
CSASQLTRYEQYF
>NA|TRBV19|NA|TRBJ2-3
TGTGCCAGTAGTATAGATCGAGGCAGGGGACCCACAGATACGCAGTATTTT
CASSIDRGRGPTDTQYF
>TRBD2|TRBV7-2|once|TRBJ2-1
TGTGCCAGCAGCAACACCGGGACTAGCGACTACAATGAGCAGTTCTTC
CASSNTGTSDYNEQFF
>TRBD2|TRBV4-1|once|TRBJ2-1
TGCGCCAGCAGCCAAGATAGAGCGGGACTAGCCCCCAATGAGCAGTTCTTC
CASSQDRAGLAPNEQFF
>NA|TRBV18|few|TRBJ1-1
TGTGCCAGCTCACCAGCGATAAGCAGGGTGGGGGCTGAAGCTTTCTTT
CASSPAISRVGAEAFF
>NA|TRBV4-1|NA|TRBJ2-7
TGCGCCAGCAGCCAATCCCTGACCTACGAGCAGTACTTC
CASSQSLTYEQYF
>NA|TRBV19|few|TRBJ2-5
TGTGCCAGTAGTATTCTGGGAAATCGAGAGACCCAGTACTTC
CASSILGNRETQYF
>TRBD1|TRBV7-9|NA|TRBJ2-7
TGTGCCAGCAGCTCATACGGACAGGGCGATGGTTACGAGCAGTACTTC
CASSSYGQGDGYEQYF
>NA|TRBV4-3|NA|TRBJ2-7
TGCGCCAGCAGCCAAGAAAGGGCGTGGCGGGACCTCTCCTACGAGCAGTACTTC
CASSQERAWRDLSYEQYF
>NA|TRBV10-3|NA|TRBJ2-3
TGTGCCATAAAAGGAGCCCCAGATACGCAGTATTTT
CAIKGAPDTQYF
>NA|TRBV9|NA|TRBJ1-6
TGTGCCAGCAGCCTTCGACAGGTCAGCTCCTATAATTCACCCCTCCACTTT
CASSLRQVSSYNSPLHF
>TRBD2|TRBV19|NA|TRBJ2-1
TGTGCCAGTAGTATAACGGCGGGAGTTATCAATGAGCAGTTCTTC
CASSITAGVINEQFF
>NA|TRBV15|NA|TRBJ2-7
TGTGCCACCAGCAGAGATCTTAATTCAAGGGGACGGTACGAGCAGTACTTC
CATSRDLNSRGRYEQYF
>TRBD2|TRBV5-6|NA|TRBJ2-1
TGTGCCAGCAGCGGGACTAGTGTTGGCAATGAGCAGTTCTTC
CASSGTSVGNEQFF